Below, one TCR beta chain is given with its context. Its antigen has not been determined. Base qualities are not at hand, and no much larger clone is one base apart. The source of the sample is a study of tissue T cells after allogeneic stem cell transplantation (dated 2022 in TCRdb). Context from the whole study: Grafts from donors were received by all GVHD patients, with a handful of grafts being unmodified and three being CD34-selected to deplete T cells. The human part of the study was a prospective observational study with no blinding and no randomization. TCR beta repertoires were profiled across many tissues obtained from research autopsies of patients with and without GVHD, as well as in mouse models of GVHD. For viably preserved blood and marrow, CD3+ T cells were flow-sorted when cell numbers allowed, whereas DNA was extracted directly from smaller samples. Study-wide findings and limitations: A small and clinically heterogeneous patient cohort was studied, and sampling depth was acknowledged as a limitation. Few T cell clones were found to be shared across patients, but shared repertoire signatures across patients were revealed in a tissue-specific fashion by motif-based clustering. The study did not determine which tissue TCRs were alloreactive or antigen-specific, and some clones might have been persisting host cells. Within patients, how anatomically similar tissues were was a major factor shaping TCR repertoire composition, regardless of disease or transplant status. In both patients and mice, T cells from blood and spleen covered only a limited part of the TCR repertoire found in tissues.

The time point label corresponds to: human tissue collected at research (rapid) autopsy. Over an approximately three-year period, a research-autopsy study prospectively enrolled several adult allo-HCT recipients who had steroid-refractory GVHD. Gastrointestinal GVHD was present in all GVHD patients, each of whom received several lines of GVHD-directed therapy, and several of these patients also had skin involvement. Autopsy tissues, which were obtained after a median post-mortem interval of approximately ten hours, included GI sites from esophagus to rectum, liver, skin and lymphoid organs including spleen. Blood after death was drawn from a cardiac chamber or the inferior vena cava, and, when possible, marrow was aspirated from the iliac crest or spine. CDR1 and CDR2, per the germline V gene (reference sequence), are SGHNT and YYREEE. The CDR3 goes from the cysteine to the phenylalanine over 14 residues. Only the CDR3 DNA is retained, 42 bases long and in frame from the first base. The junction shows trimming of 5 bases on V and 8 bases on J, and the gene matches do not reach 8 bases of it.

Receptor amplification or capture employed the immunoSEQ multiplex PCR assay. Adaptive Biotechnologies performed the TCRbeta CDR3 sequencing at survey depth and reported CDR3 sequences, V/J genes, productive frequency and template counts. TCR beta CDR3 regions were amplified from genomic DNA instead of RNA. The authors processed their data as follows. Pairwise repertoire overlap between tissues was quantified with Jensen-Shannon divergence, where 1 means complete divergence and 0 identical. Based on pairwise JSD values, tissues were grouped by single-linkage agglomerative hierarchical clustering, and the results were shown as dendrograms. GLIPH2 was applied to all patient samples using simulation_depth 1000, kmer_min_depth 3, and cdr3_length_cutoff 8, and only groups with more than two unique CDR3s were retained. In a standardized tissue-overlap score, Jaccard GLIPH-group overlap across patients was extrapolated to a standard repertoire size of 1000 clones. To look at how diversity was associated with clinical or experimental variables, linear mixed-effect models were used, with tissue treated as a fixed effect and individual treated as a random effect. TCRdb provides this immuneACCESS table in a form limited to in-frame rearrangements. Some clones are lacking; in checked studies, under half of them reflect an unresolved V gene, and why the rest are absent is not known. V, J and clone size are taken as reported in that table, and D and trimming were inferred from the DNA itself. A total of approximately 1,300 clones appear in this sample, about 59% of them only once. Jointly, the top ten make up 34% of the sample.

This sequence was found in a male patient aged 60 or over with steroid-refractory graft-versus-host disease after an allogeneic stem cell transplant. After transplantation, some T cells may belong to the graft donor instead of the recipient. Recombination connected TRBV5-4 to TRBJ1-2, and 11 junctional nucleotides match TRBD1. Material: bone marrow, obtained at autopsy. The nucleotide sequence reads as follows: TGTGCCAGCAGACGGGACAGGGGGGATATAGGCTACACCTTC. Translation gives CASRRDRGDIGYTF.